This T cell receptor (beta chain) originates from a study of blood T cell repertoires in COVID-19. Overall study: The origin of the acute and convalescent COVID-19 samples was the United States, Italy and Spain. In each case, the material was cDNA or gDNA derived from T cells, B-cell-depleted T cells, or PBMCs.

In the original analysis: Reference gene primer amplification in the assay estimated nucleated cell counts. TCRdb's table, derived via immunoSEQ multiplex PCR, lists solely in-frame clones and lacks some. The DNA was the basis for D and trimming; V, J and clone size are from that table. The sample carries roughly 150,000 clones, approximately 80% recorded once. The germline V gene has CDR1 SNHLY and CDR2 FYNNEI. CDR3 size: 14 residues. The ends lost 3 bases at V and 9 bases at J; junction bases unmatched: 10. Sample: peripheral blood. The gene calls are TRBV2 and TRBJ1-2, with TRBD1 identical over 7 bases. The origin of this receptor is a man aged 55 to 70 with acute or convalescent COVID-19. CDR3 sequence: CASSDRDRADSYTF. CDR3 DNA sequence: TGTGCCAGCAGTGATAGAGACAGGGCTGACAGCTACACCTTC.